The rows below give T cell receptor beta chains drawn from one sample of a study of CD8 T cells in Susac syndrome. A single record per CDR3 protein comes from TCRdb applying MiXCR to the immunoSEQ multiplex PCR reads. The table has 250,000 to 350,000 distinct CDR3 sequences, around 83% seen once. Sequencing input: CD8+ T cells from PBMCs. The receptors here all came from a human donor with multiple sclerosis. CDR3s include the opening cysteine and the closing phenylalanine or tryptophan. D genes are given only for firm matches. Clone sizes are given selectively: once, few, many, or a class where the clone is expanded.

>TRBV29-1|once|NA|TRBJ2-5
TGCAGCGTCGTCGGGACCCCAAGGCGAGAGACCCAGTACTTC
CSVVGTPRRETQYF
>TRBV7-3|NA|NA|TRBJ2-1
TGTGCCAGCAGCTTAACGCTGGATAGGGAGCAGTTCTTC
CASSLTLDREQFF
>TRBV9|NA|NA|TRBJ1-2
TGTGCCAGCAGCGTAGCTCCCGCGGCGCCCGAACACTATGGCTACACCTTC
CASSVAPAAPEHYGYTF
>TRBV30|NA|NA|TRBJ1-1
TGTGCCTGGGAGGCTAGCACCGAGTGGTCTGAAGCTTTCTTT
CAWEASTEWSEAFF
>TRBV14|NA|NA|TRBJ1-3
TGTGCCAGCAGCCAAGCGGAGAGACCTGCCCCAAACACCATATATTTT
CASSQAERPAPNTIYF
>TRBV28|once|TRBD1|TRBJ1-5
TGTGCCAGCACCCCCCCAGGGACAGATGATCAGCCCCAGCATTTT
CASTPPGTDDQPQHF
>TRBV11-2|NA|NA|TRBJ2-1
TGTGCCAGCAGCTTAGATCCTGTCTCGCATAATGAGCAGTTCTTC
CASSLDPVSHNEQFF
>TRBV21-1|NA|NA|TRBJ1-1
TGTGCCAGCAGCAAAGAAGGGGTTTACACTGAAGCTTTCTTT
CASSKEGVYTEAFF
>TRBV27|few|NA|TRBJ1-5
TGTGCCAGCAGTTCGCAGGGTGGCAATCAGCCCCAGCATTTT
CASSSQGGNQPQHF
>TRBV20-1|NA|TRBD2|TRBJ2-7
TGCAGTGCTAGAGCACTAGCGGGAGCGCTTGCTTACGAGCAGTACTTC
CSARALAGALAYEQYF
>TRBV5-1|once|TRBD2|TRBJ2-1
TGCGCCAGCATGGCTAGCGGGAGTTACAATGAGCAGTTCTTC
CASMASGSYNEQFF
>TRBV7-9|NA|TRBD1|TRBJ1-1
TGTGCCAGCAGCGGGAGCGGGAGGGGGCCGACAATGAACACTGAAGCTTTTTTT
CASSGSGRGPTMNTEAFF
>TRBV12-3/TRBV12-4|NA|NA|TRBJ2-6
TGTGCCAGCACTTTAGCTTCTGGGGCCAACGTCCTGACTTTC
CASTLASGANVLTF
>TRBV9|NA|NA|TRBJ2-3
TGTGCCAGCAGCGGCAGTGGGAGCACAGATACGCAGTATTTT
CASSGSGSTDTQYF
>TRBV5-6|NA|NA|TRBJ2-3
TGTGCCAGCAGCTTGGGCCTTTTATCAGATACGCAGTATTTT
CASSLGLLSDTQYF
>TRBV5-1|NA|NA|TRBJ2-1
TGCGCCAGCAGCGTACGACTGCCCCCCTACAATGAGCAGTTCTTC
CASSVRLPPYNEQFF
>TRBV27|NA|TRBD2|TRBJ2-3
TGTGCCAGCAGCGGCGGGACTAGCGGGAGTTGGGTTGCAGATACGCAGTATTTT
CASSGGTSGSWVADTQYF
>TRBV7-9|NA|TRBD2|TRBJ2-2
TGTGCCAGCAGCTTTAAAGCGGGAGAATTTGGCGGGGAGCTGTTTTTT
CASSFKAGEFGGELFF
>TRBV7-9|NA|TRBD1|TRBJ1-1
TGTGCCAGCAGCTTTGAATTCTGGGACAGCACTGAAGCTTTCTTT
CASSFEFWDSTEAFF
>TRBV9|NA|NA|TRBJ2-3
TGTGCCAGCAGCTCGACGGGAGTAAGCGCAGATACGCAGTATTTT
CASSSTGVSADTQYF
>TRBV6-1|NA|TRBD2|TRBJ2-7
TGTGCCAGCAGCCCAAGGCTAGCGGGAGGGCCTGGGGGATACTACGAGCAGTACTTC
CASSPRLAGGPGGYYEQYF
>TRBV5-6|NA|NA|TRBJ2-4
TGTGCCAGCAGCTTGAAGGCTTCCTTAGCCAAAAACATTCAGTACTTC
CASSLKASLAKNIQYF
>TRBV29-1|NA|TRBD1|TRBJ1-1
TGCAGCGTTGAGGTGACAGGGAAGTGGGCTTTCTTT
CSVEVTGKWAFF
>TRBV13|NA|NA|TRBJ1-1
TGTGCCAGCAGCTTAGCCGTCACTGAAGCTTTCTTT
CASSLAVTEAFF
>TRBV11-2|NA|TRBD1|TRBJ1-6
TGTGCCAGCAGCAAACGGACAGGGGGCGATTCACCCCTCCACTTT
CASSKRTGGDSPLHF
>TRBV7-9|once|NA|TRBJ1-1
TGTGCCAGCAGCTCCCTGACCCCGGGGCCTGAAGCTTTCTTT
CASSSLTPGPEAFF
>TRBV11-2|NA|TRBD2|TRBJ2-2
TGTGCCAGCCCGACCGCCGGGACTACCCTACCGAACACCGGGGAGCTGTTTTTT
CASPTAGTTLPNTGELFF
>TRBV2|NA|NA|TRBJ1-1
TGTGCCAGCAGCTTCCCCGAGGAAGGCACTGAAGCTTTCTTT
CASSFPEEGTEAFF
>TRBV2|NA|TRBD2|TRBJ2-3
TGTGCCAGCAGCCGCCCCGATACGGGAGGGAGCACAGATACGCAGTATTTT
CASSRPDTGGSTDTQYF
>TRBV6-1|NA|TRBD1|TRBJ2-5
TGTGCCAGCAGCTCAGCCCCCGACAGGGTTGGAGAGACCCAGTACTTC
CASSSAPDRVGETQYF
>TRBV5-6|few|NA|TRBJ2-7
TGTGCCAGCAGCTTGGGAGTGCCAGGAAACGAGCAGTACTTC
CASSLGVPGNEQYF
>TRBV6-4|NA|TRBD2|TRBJ2-5
TGTGCCAGCAGTCCGGAGACTAGCGGGACGGAGACCCAGTACTTC
CASSPETSGTETQYF
>TRBV12-3/TRBV12-4|NA|TRBD2|TRBJ2-1
TGTGCCAGCAGTGGCGCGGCGGGAGAGGGCAATGAGCAGTTCTTC
CASSGAAGEGNEQFF
>TRBV4-1|NA|TRBD2|TRBJ2-7
TGCGCCAGCAGCCAAGTACCCCAGCGGGAGACGGGCGAGCAGTACTTC
CASSQVPQRETGEQYF
>TRBV20-1|NA|TRBD2|TRBJ2-1
TGCAGTGCTAGAGATTGGACTAGCGGGAACTCCTACAATGAGCAGTTCTTC
CSARDWTSGNSYNEQFF
>TRBV7-3|NA|TRBD1|TRBJ2-1
TGTGCCAGCAGCTTAAAACCCGACAGGGTCTACAATGAGCAGTTCTTC
CASSLKPDRVYNEQFF
>TRBV6-6|few|NA|TRBJ2-3
TGTGCCAGCAGTTACTCAGGAGGAGATACGCAGTATTTT
CASSYSGGDTQYF
>TRBV6-5|NA|NA|TRBJ2-2
TGTGCCAGCAGTTACTCGATTCGAGGGGTAGCGGATAACACCGGGGAGCTGTTTTTT
CASSYSIRGVADNTGELFF
>TRBV6-5|NA|NA|TRBJ1-5
TGTGCCAGCAGTTACTCCCCCGGAGGAGGCAATCAGCCCCAGCATTTT
CASSYSPGGGNQPQHF
>TRBV12-3/TRBV12-4|NA|NA|TRBJ2-1
TGTGCCAGCAGCTATGCTTTCCAGGAGCAGTTCTTC
CASSYAFQEQFF
>TRBV19|once|TRBD2|TRBJ2-1
TGTGCCAGTAGTATAGCGGGAGGGACCTACAATGAGCAGTTCTTC
CASSIAGGTYNEQFF
>TRBV27|once|NA|TRBJ1-4
TGTGCCAGCAGTTTATTCCCCGCAACTAATGAAAAACTGTTTTTT
CASSLFPATNEKLFF
>TRBV15|NA|NA|TRBJ2-2
TGTGCCACCACTGGGCCGAACACCGGGGAGCTGTTTTTT
CATTGPNTGELFF
>TRBV7-9|NA|NA|TRBJ2-7
TGTGCCAGCAGCCCACAAGGGTGGGACTGCTACTACGAGCAGTACTTC
CASSPQGWDCYYEQYF
>TRBV24-1|NA|TRBD2|TRBJ2-2
TGTGCCACCAGTGCCCTCGGACTAGAGAACACCGGGGAGCTGTTTTTT
CATSALGLENTGELFF
>TRBV13|few|TRBD2|TRBJ2-7
TGTGCCAGCAGCCATCCCGGGACTAGACGCTACGAGCAGTACTTC
CASSHPGTRRYEQYF
>TRBV6-1|few|NA|TRBJ2-2
TGTGCCAGCAGCGCCCCCAGGGAGCTGTTTTTT
CASSAPRELFF
>TRBV4-1|once|NA|TRBJ1-1
TGCGCCAGCAGCCAAGACCCAACCCCCCGGGGAGGCCCGAACACTGAAGCTTTCTTT
CASSQDPTPRGGPNTEAFF
>TRBV28|NA|NA|TRBJ1-2
TGTGCCAGCCGGGGCCGCGATAACTATGGCTACACCTTC
CASRGRDNYGYTF
>TRBV7-9|NA|TRBD1|TRBJ2-2
TGTGCCAGCAGCTTGGAGGGACAGGGAAGGGGTCCCGGGGAGCTGTTTTTT
CASSLEGQGRGPGELFF
>TRBV5-1|NA|TRBD1|TRBJ2-2
TGCGCTAAGCAGGGGACAGGGGGATTTCGCCCGAACACCGGGGAGCTGTTTTTT
CAKQGTGGFRPNTGELFF
>TRBV27|NA|TRBD2|TRBJ2-2
TGTGCCAGCTTGGTGCTAGCGGGAACCGGGGAGCTGTTTTTT
CASLVLAGTGELFF
>TRBV11-2|NA|NA|TRBJ1-4
TGTGCCAGCAGCCGGGACCGGCCCGCAACTAATGAAAAACTGTTTTTT
CASSRDRPATNEKLFF
>TRBV28|NA|NA|TRBJ1-1
TGTGCCAGCCGAGCCGGGCACCCCCCGAACACTGAAGCTTTCTTT
CASRAGHPPNTEAFF
>TRBV29-1|NA|NA|TRBJ1-2
TGCAGCGTTGATACTGGCATCTATGGCTACACCTTC
CSVDTGIYGYTF
>TRBV9|NA|NA|TRBJ2-7
TGTGCCAGCAGCGTAGGTGGGACGGCCGACTACGAGCAGTACTTC
CASSVGGTADYEQYF
>TRBV7-9|NA|NA|TRBJ1-5
TGTGCCAGCAGCCCCGACAGTTCCCCTCGGCCCCAGCATTTT
CASSPDSSPRPQHF
>TRBV5-5|NA|NA|TRBJ2-7
TGTGCCAGCAGCTACCAGACGGCCCCCTACGAGCAGTACTTC
CASSYQTAPYEQYF
>TRBV9|NA|NA|TRBJ1-3
TGTGCCAGCAGCGTAGGGGCGAATACTGGAAACACCATATATTTT
CASSVGANTGNTIYF
>TRBV2|NA|NA|TRBJ1-5
TGTGCCAGCAGACAACTAGACAGTTCTCAGCCCCAGCATTTT
CASRQLDSSQPQHF